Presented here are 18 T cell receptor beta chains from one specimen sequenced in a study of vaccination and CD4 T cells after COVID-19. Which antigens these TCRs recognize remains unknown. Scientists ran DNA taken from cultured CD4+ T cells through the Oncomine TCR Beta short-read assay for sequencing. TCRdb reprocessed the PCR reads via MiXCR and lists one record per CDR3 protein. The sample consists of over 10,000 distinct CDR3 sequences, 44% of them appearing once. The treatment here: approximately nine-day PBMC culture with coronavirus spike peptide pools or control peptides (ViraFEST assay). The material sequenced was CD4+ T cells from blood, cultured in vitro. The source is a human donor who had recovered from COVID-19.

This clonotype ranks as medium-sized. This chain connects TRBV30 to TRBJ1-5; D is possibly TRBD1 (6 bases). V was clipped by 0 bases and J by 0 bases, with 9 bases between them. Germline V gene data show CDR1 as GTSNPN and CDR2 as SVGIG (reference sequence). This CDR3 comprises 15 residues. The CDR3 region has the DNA TGTGCCTGGAGTGTAGTAGGGGGTAGCAATCAGCCCCAGCATTTT. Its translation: CAWSVVGGSNQPQHF.

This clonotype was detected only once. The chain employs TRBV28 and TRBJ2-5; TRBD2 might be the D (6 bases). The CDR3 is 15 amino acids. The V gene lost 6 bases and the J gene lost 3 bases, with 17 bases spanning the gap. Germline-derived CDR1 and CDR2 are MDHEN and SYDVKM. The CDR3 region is CASSPTPPGEETQYF. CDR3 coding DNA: TGTGCCAGCAGCCCCACCCCCCCGGGGGAAGAGACCCAGTACTTC. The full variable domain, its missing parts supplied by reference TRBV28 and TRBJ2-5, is DVKVTQSSRYLVKRTGEKVFLECVQDMDHENMFWYRQDPGLGLRLIYFSYDVKMKEKGDIPEGYSVSREKKERFSLILESASTNQTSMYLCASSPTPPGEETQYFGPGTRLLVL.

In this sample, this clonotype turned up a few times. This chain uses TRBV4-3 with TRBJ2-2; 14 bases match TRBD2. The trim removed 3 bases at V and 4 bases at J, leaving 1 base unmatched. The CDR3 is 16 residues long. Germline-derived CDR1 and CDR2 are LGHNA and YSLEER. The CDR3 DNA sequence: TGCGCCAGCAGCCATGGACTAGCGGGGGGCACCGGGGAGCTGTTTTTT. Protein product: CASSHGLAGGTGELFF.

CDR3 region: CSAPTSGRTDTQYF. CDR3 sequence (DNA): TGCAGTGCCCCGACTAGCGGGAGAACAGATACGCAGTATTTT. The chain couples TRBV20-1 to TRBJ2-3, with 12 positions matching TRBD2. Germline assignment: CDR1 DFQATT and CDR2 SNEGSKA (reference sequence). V lost 6 bases and J lost 3; bases outside the gene matches: 4. The CDR3 length is 14 residues.

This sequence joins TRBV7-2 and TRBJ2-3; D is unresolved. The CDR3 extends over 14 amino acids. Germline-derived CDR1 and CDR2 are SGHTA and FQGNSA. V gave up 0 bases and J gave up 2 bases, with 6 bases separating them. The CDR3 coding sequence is TGTGCCAGCAGCTTAGCCCGGTTCACAGATACGCAGTATTTT. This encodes CASSLARFTDTQYF.

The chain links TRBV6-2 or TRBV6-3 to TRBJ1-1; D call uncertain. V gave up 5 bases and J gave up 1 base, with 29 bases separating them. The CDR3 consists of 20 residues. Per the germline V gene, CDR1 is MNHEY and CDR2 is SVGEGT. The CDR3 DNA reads TGTGCCAGCAGTGAGGACCCTGCCCACCTATTATATTCCCAGAACACTGAAGCTTTCTTT. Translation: CASSEDPAHLLYSQNTEAFF.

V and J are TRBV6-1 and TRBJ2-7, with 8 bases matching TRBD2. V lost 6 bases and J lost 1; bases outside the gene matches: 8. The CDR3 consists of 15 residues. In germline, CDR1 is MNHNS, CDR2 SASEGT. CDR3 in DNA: TGTGCCAGCAGACTAGCGGAGGGCCCTTCCTACGAGCAGTACTTC. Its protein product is CASRLAEGPSYEQYF.

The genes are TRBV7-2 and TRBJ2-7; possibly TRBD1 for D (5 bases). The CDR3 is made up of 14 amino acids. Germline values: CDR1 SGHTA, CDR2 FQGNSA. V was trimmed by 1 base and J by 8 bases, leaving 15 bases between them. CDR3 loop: CASSLERGQGKQYF. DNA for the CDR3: TGTGCCAGCAGCTTAGAAAGGGGCCAGGGAAAGCAGTACTTC. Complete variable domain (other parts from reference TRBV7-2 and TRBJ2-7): GAGVSQSPSNKVTEKGKDVELRCDPISGHTALYWYRQSLGQGLEFLIYFQGNSAPDKSGLPSDRFSAERTGGSVSTLTIQRTQQEDSAVYLCASSLERGQGKQYFGPGTRLTVT.

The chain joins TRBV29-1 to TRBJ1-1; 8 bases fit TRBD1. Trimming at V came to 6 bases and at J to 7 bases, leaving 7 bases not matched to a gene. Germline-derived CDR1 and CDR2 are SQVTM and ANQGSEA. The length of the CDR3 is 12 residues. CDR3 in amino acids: CSVERTGREAFF. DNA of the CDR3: TGCAGCGTCGAGCGGACAGGGCGTGAAGCTTTCTTT. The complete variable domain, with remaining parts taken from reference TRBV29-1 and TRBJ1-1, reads SAVISQKPSRDICQRGTSLTIQCQVDSQVTMMFWYRQQPGQSLTLIATANQGSEATYESGFVIDKFPISRPNLTFSTLTVSNMSPEDSSIYLCSVERTGREAFFGQGTRLTVV.

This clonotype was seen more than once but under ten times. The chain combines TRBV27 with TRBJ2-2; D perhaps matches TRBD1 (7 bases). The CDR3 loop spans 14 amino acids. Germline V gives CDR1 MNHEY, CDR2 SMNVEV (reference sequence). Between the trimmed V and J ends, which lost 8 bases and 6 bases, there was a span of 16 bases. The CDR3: CASRYRGLPGELFF. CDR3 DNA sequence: TGTGCCAGCCGGTACAGGGGACTGCCCGGGGAGCTGTTTTTT.

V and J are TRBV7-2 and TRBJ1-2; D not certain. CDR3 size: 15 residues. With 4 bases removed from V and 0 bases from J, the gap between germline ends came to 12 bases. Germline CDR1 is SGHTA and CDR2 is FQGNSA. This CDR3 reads CASSSSGLPNYGYTF. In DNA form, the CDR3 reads TGTGCCAGCAGCTCATCCGGGCTTCCTAACTATGGCTACACCTTC.

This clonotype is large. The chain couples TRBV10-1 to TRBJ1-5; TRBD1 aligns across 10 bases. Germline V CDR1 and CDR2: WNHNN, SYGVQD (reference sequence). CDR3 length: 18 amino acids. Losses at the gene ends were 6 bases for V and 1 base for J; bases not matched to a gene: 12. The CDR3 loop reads CASRDSGQGRSSNQPQHF. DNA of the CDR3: TGCGCCAGCAGGGACTCGGGACAGGGGAGGTCAAGCAATCAGCCCCAGCATTTT.

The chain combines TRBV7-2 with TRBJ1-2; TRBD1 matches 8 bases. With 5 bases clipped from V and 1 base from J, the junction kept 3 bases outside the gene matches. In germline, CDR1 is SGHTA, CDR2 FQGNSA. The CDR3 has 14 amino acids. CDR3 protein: CASSTGGNNYGYTF. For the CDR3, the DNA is TGTGCCAGCAGCACAGGGGGAAATAACTATGGCTACACCTTC. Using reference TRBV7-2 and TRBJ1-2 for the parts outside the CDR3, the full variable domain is GAGVSQSPSNKVTEKGKDVELRCDPISGHTALYWYRQSLGQGLEFLIYFQGNSAPDKSGLPSDRFSAERTGGSVSTLTIQRTQQEDSAVYLCASSTGGNNYGYTFGSGTRLTVV.

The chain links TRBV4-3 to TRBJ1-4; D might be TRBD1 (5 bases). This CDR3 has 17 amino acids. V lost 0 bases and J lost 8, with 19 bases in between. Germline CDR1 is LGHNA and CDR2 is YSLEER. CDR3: CASSQEARGGNGEKLFF. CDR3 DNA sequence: TGCGCCAGCAGCCAAGAAGCTAGGGGAGGGAACGGGGAAAAACTGTTTTTT.

The chain's CDR3 is CASSYSIYRGDGYTF. Here the CDR3 DNA reads TGTGCCAGCAGTTACTCGATTTACAGGGGGGATGGCTACACCTTC. This sequence joins TRBV6-5 and TRBJ1-2; 8 bases align to TRBD1. CDR3 length: 15 amino acids. After removal of 0 bases from V and 6 bases from J, the junction contained 6 bases not matched to a gene. Germline V gives CDR1 MNHEY, CDR2 SVGAGI.

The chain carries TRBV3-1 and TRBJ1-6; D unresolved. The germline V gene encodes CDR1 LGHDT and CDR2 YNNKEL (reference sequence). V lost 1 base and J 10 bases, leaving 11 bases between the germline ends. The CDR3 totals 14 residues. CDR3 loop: CASSQGPVRSPLHF. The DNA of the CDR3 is TGTGCCAGCAGCCAAGGTCCGGTGCGGTCACCCCTCCACTTT.

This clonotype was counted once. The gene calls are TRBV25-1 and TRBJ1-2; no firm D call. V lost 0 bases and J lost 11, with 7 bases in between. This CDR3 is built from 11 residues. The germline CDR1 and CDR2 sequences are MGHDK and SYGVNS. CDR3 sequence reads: CASSEYRVYTF. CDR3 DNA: TGTGCCAGCAGTGAATATAGGGTTTACACCTTC.

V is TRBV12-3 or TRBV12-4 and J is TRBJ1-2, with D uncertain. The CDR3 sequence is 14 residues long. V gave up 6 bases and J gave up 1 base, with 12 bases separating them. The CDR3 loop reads CASRGGAHNYGYTF. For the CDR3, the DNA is TGTGCCAGCAGGGGAGGAGCCCATAACTATGGCTACACCTTC.